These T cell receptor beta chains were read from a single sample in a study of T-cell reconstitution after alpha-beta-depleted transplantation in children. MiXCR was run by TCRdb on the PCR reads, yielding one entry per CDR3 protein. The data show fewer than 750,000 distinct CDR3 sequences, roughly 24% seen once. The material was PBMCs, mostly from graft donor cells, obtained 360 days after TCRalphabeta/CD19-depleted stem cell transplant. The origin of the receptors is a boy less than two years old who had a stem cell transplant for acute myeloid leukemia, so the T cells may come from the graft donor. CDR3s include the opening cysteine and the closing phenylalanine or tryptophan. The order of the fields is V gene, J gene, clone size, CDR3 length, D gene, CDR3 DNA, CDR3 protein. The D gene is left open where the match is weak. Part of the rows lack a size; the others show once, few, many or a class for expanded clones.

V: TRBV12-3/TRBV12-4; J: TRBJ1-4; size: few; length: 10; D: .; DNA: TGTGCCAGCAGTAATGAAAAACTGTTTTTT; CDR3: CASSNEKLFF
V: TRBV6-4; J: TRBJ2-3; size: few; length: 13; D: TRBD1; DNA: TGTGCCAGCAGCGTGGACAGGGGAGATACGCAGTATTTT; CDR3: CASSVDRGDTQYF
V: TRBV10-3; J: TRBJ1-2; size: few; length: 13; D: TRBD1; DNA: TGTGCCATCAGTGGGACAGGGGTCGATGGCTACACCTTC; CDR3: CAISGTGVDGYTF
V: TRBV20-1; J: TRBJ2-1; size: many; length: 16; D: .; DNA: TGCAGTGCTAGAGAGCCCGGGACTAGGCAGGGGGATGAGCAGTTCTTC; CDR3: CSAREPGTRQGDEQFF
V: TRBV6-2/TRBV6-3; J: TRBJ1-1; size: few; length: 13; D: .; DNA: TGTGCCAGCAGGATTGACAGTTTTACTGAAGCTTTCTTT; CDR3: CASRIDSFTEAFF
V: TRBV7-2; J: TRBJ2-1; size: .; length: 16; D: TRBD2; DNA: TGTGCCAGCAGCTTTGTCGTACGGACTAGCGGGGATAAGCAGTTCTTC; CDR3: CASSFVVRTSGDKQFF
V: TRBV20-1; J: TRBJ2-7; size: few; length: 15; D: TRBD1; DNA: TGCAGTGCTAGAGATTCGGACAGGATCTACTACGAGCAGTACTTC; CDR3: CSARDSDRIYYEQYF
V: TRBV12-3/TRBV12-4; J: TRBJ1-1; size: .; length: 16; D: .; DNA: TGTGCCAGCAGTTTAGCGGTGGGAGACAGGTTCACTGAAGCTTTGTTT; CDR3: CASSLAVGDRFTEALF
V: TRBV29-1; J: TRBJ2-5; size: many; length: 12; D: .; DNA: TGCAGCGTTGTCAGGGTGTCGAAGACCCAGTACTTC; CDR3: CSVVRVSKTQYF
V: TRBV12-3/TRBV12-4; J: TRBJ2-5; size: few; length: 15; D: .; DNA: TGTGCCAGCAGTTTAGGCGGGTTATCGGCAAAGACCCAGTACTTC; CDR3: CASSLGGLSAKTQYF
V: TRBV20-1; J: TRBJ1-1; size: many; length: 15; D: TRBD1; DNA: TGCAGTGCCGTTACACCCGGGACAGATTGGCCTGAAGCTTTCTTT; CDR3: CSAVTPGTDWPEAFF
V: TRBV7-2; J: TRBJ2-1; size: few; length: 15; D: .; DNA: TGTGCCAGCAGCTTTTCGGGCGCAGCTAACAATGAGCAGTTCTTC; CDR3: CASSFSGAANNEQFF
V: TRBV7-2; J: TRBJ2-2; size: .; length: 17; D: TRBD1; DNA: TGTGCCAGCAGTTTACAACCGGGACAGGGGAACACCGGGGAGCTGTTTTTT; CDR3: CASSLQPGQGNTGELFF
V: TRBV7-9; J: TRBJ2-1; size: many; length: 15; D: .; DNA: TGTGCCAGCAGCGCCTCCGGGGTTACAGGCATCGGGCAGTTCTTC; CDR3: CASSASGVTGIGQFF
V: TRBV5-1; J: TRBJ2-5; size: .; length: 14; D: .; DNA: TGCGCCAGCAGCTTTTGGCAGGGAATAGAGACCCAGTACTTC; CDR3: CASSFWQGIETQYF
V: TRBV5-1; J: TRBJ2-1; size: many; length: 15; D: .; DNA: TGCGCCAGCAGCTTGGGACAGGACTCCTACAATGAGCAGTTCTTC; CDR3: CASSLGQDSYNEQFF
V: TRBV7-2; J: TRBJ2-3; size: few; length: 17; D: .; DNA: TGTGCCAGCAGCTTAGGCCCCCCGGGCAGTTCAACAGATACGCAGTATTTT; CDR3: CASSLGPPGSSTDTQYF
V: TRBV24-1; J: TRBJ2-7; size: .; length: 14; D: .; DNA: TGTGCCACCAGTGAGACGGACAAGTCCTACGAGCAGTACTTC; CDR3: CATSETDKSYEQYF
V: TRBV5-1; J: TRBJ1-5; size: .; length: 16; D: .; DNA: TGCGCCAGCAGCTTGGAGCCACTTCTTAGCAATCAGCCCCAGCATTTT; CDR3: CASSLEPLLSNQPQHF
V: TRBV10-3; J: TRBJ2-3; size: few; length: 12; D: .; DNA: TGTGCCATCAGTGACGGGCGAGATACGCAGTATTTT; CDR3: CAISDGRDTQYF
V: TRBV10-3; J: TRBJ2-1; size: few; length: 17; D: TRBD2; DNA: TGTGCCATCAGTGAGTTAGCGGGGGGCGCAGGGTCCAATGAGCAGTTCTTC; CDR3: CAISELAGGAGSNEQFF
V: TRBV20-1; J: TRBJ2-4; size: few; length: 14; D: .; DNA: TGCAGTGCTAGGACAGGTGGGACCAAAAACATTCAGTACTTC; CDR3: CSARTGGTKNIQYF
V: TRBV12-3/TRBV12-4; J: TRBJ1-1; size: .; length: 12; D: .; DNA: TGTGCCAGCAGTTTAGGGCAGGATGAAGCTTTCTTT; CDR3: CASSLGQDEAFF
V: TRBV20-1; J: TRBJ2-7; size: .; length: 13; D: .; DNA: TGCAGTGCTGCACAGGTTCCTTTCGACGAGCAGTACTTC; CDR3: CSAAQVPFDEQYF
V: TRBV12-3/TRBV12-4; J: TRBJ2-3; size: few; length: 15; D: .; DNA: TGTGCCAGCAGCTCCAGGCAGGGAATCACAGATACGCAGTATTTT; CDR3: CASSSRQGITDTQYF
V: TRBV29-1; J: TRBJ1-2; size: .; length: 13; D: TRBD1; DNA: TGCAGCGTCGATGACAGGGGAGGCTATGGCTACACCTTC; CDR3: CSVDDRGGYGYTF
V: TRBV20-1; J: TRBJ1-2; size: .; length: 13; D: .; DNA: TGCAGTGCTAGAGTAAGTGACGGAAATGGCTACACCTTC; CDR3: CSARVSDGNGYTF